Presented here are 6 T cell receptor beta chains from one specimen sequenced in a study of T cells after yellow fever vaccination. Each CDR3 protein gets one entry after TCRdb re-called the 5' RACE reads with MiXCR. The sample has 300,000 or so distinct CDR3 sequences; roughly 7% are singletons. Source: PBMCs, taken roughly 46 days after the first yellow fever vaccination. Receptors originate from a man younger than 35 who received the YFV17D yellow fever vaccine.

J is TRBJ2-3 and V is TRBV12-3 or TRBV12-4, with 11 bases fitting TRBD2. J lost 4 bases, V lost 6 bases, and 6 bases had no gene match. The CDR3 loop spans 15 amino acids. The CDR3 loop reads CASRNSGGAADTQYF. In DNA, the CDR3 is TGTGCCAGCAGGAATAGCGGGGGGGCCGCAGATACGCAGTATTTT.

This chain links TRBV28 with TRBJ2-2, with D possibly TRBD1 on 5 matching bases. The ends were cut back, 4 bases at V and 4 bases at J, with 13 bases in the middle. Germline CDR1 is MDHEN and CDR2 is SYDVKM. This CDR3 has 15 amino acids. Here the CDR3 DNA reads TGTGCCAGCAGTTACAGGTTTTTCCCCACCGGGGAGCTGTTTTTT. Amino acids: CASSYRFFPTGELFF.

This clonotype was picked up a small number of times. The V call is TRBV28, the J call TRBJ2-2, with D unclear. The V gene's germline CDR1 is MDHEN and CDR2 SYDVKM. This CDR3 is 11 amino acids long. V was pared by 7 bases and J by 6 bases, with 6 bases between. The CDR3 coding sequence is TGTGCCAGCATGGAATCCGGGGAGCTGTTTTTT. It encodes CASMESGELFF. The entire variable domain, with the rest obtained from reference TRBV28 and TRBJ2-2, is as follows: DVKVTQSSRYLVKRTGEKVFLECVQDMDHENMFWYRQDPGLGLRLIYFSYDVKMKEKGDIPEGYSVSREKKERFSLILESASTNQTSMYLCASMESGELFFGEGSRLTVL.

This clonotype was picked up a small number of times. This chain joins TRBV20-1 and TRBJ1-1; D might be TRBD1 (5 bases). V lost 4 bases, J lost 8 bases, and 8 bases lay in between. Germline CDR1 is DFQATT and CDR2 is SNEGSKA (reference sequence). The CDR3 spans 10 residues. The CDR3 sequence is CSATRGEAFF. DNA for the CDR3: TGCAGTGCTACGAGGGGAGAAGCTTTCTTT.

This clonotype was seen a few times. The chain is built from TRBV29-1 and TRBJ2-1; a weak D match, TRBD1 (6 bases). The CDR3 contains 16 residues. Per the germline V gene, CDR1 is SQVTM and CDR2 is ANQGSEA. Trimming took off 2 bases at V and 3 bases at J, with 17 bases between the two ends. The CDR3 loop is CSVETLGTGFYNEQFF. In DNA, the CDR3 is TGCAGCGTTGAAACTCTCGGAACAGGGTTCTACAATGAGCAGTTCTTC.

This clonotype was counted between two and nine times. The chain carries TRBV20-1 and TRBJ2-5, with TRBD1 matching over 7 bases. The CDR3 totals 13 residues. Germline V gives CDR1 DFQATT, CDR2 SNEGSKA (reference sequence). The CDR3 protein is CGYPMTGTETQYF. In DNA form, the CDR3 reads TGCGGCTACCCAATGACAGGGACAGAGACCCAGTACTTC.